This TCR beta chain was sequenced for a study of blood T cell repertoires in COVID-19 (TCRdb year 2020). A note on the overall study: Samples covering the acute and convalescent phases of COVID-19 were provided by collaborators in the United States, Italy and Spain. The material from the prospective study consisted of cDNA or gDNA derived from T cells, B-cell-depleted T cells, or PBMCs. The dataset comprised deeply sampled blood TCRbeta repertoires from subjects exposed to, actively infected with, or recovered from COVID-19. The repertoires were made available in a free public database intended to serve as a resource for research on the immune response to SARS-CoV-2. The samples were drawn from two sources: the first 160 participants of the ongoing ImmuneRACE study, and over 950 subjects contributed by 6 global collaborators. A de-identified subject ID, COVID-19 status, age in years and sex were almost always included in the sample metadata. Where available, HLA class I and class II types were obtained from metadata supplied by the sample provider rather than from assay-based typing. Overall results and qualifications from the work: The amount of clinical and demographic metadata varied by source and participant and was provided uncurated.

TCRbeta CDR3 regions were amplified from genomic DNA by means of the immunoSEQ Assay, a bias-controlled multiplex PCR. For the original study's pipeline: The number of nucleated cells in each sample was estimated from the amplification of reference gene primers within the assay. To quantify the absolute abundance of each unique TCRbeta CDR3 rearrangement, sequence reads were collapsed and filtered. For each sample, productive Simpson clonality was calculated as the square root of Simpson's diversity index over productive rearrangements. TCRdb re-hosts the immuneACCESS table, in-frame sequences only. Its copies lack some clones; in the studies checked, an unresolved V gene accounts for under half of them, and the cause for the rest is not known. The V and J calls and the clone size are those of that table, but D and trimming were determined from the DNA. The sample has 350,000 or so clones on record, over 85% of them singletons. The ten largest clonotypes hold less than 5% of the sample.

The CDR3, cysteine through phenylalanine, is 14 amino acids long. Just the 42-base CDR3 DNA is kept, in frame starting at base 1. The germline V gene gives CDR1 as SGDLS and CDR2 as YYNGEE. Ends trimmed: V by 4 bases, J by 1 base; bases unmatched to a gene: 4. About this clone itself: The antigen it recognizes is unknown. Base qualities are not recorded, but no much larger clone differs from it by a single base.

One collaborating source in Seattle enrolled patients while the patients were actively infected and followed the patients over time throughout the course of disease. Whole blood was collected in K2EDTA tubes by collaborating institutions according to the institutions' own protocols. Collaborator samples were shipped for TCRbeta analysis as frozen whole blood, isolated PBMCs, or DNA extracted from either sample type. The TCR originated in a woman aged 60-70 years with COVID-19, enrolled during active disease. The sample taken for sequencing was peripheral blood. The chain is made from TRBV9 and TRBJ2-5; TRBD1 agrees with 7 junctional bases. The CDR3 reads CASSLGDSQETQYF. The sequence in DNA is TGTGCCAGCAGCCTCGGGGACAGCCAAGAGACCCAGTACTTC.